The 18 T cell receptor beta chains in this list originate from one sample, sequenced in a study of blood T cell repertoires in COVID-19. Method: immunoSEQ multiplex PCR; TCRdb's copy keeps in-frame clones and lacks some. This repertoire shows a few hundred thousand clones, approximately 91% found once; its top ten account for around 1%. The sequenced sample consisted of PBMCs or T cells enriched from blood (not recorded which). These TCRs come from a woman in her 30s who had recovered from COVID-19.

Here the CDR3 reads CASTLVPRNYGYTF. The CDR3 nucleotides are TGTGCCAGCACCCTCGTTCCGCGGAACTATGGCTACACCTTC. The genes are TRBV28 and TRBJ1-2; D call uncertain. Per the germline V gene, CDR1 is MDHEN and CDR2 is SYDVKM. This CDR3 region has 14 residues. Between the trimmed V and J ends, which lost 7 bases and 2 bases, there was a span of 14 bases.

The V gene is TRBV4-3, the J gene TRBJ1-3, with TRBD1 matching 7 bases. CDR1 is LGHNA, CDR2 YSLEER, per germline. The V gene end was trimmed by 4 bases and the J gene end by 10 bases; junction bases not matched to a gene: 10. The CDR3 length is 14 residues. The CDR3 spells CASSLDRAGSTIYF. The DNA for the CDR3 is TGCGCCAGCAGCCTAGACAGGGCGGGAAGTACCATATATTTT.

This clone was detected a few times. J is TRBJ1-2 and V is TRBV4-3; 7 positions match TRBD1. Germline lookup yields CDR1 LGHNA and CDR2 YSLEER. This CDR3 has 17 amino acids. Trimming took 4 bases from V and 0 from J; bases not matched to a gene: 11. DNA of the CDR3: TGCGCCAGCAGCCGCTTAACCGGGACAGCGTCTAACTATGGCTACACCTTC. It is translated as CASSRLTGTASNYGYTF.

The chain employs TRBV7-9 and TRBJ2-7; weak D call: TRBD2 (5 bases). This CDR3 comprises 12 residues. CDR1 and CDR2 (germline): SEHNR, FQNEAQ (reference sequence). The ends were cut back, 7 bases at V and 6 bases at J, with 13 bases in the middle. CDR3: CASITEVGEQYF. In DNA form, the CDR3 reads TGTGCCAGCATTACGGAGGTTGGCGAGCAGTACTTC.

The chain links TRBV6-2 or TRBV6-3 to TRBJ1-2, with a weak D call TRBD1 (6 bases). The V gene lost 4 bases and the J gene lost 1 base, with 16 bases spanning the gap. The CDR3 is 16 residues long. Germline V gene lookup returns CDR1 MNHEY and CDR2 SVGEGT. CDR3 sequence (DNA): TGTGCCAGCAGTTGGACCGGACAGACGTTTAACTATGGCTACACCTTC. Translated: CASSWTGQTFNYGYTF.

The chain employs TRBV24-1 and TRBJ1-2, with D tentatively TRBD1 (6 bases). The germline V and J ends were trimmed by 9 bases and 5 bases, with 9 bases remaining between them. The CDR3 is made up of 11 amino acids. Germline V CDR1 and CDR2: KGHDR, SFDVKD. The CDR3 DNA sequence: TGTGCCACCTCTGGACAGTATGGCTACACCTTC. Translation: CATSGQYGYTF.

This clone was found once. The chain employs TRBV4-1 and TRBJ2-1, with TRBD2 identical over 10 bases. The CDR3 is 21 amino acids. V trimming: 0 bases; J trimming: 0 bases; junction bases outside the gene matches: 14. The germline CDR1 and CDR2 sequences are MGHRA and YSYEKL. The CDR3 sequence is CASSQDRLAGVYPSSYNEQFF. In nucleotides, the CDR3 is TGCGCCAGCAGCCAAGATAGGCTAGCGGGAGTTTATCCATCCTCCTACAATGAGCAGTTCTTC.

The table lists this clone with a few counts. Here the CDR3 reads CASSQGTGARPQHF. The CDR3 DNA follows: TGTGCCAGCAGCCAAGGCACAGGGGCGAGGCCCCAGCATTTT. The chain carries TRBV3-1 (or the pseudogene TRBV3-2) and TRBJ1-5; the match to TRBD1 covers 7 bases. The CDR3 runs to 14 residues. From germline, CDR1 is LGHDT and CDR2 YNNKEL (reference sequence). Unmatched junction bases numbered 6, after V lost 1 base and J lost 9 bases.

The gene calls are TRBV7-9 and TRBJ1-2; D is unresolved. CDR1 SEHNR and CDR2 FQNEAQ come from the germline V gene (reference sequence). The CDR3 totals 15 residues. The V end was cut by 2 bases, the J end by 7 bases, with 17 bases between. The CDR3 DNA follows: TGTGCCAGCAGCTTATTTCGCGCGGAGCTGCGTGGCTACACCTTC. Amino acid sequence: CASSLFRAELRGYTF.

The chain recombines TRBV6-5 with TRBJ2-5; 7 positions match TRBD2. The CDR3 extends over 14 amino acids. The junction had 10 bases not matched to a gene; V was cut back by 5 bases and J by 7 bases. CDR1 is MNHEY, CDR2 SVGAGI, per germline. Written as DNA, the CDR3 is TGTGCCAGCAGTCAGGGAGGGCCAAGTGGGACCCAGTACTTC. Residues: CASSQGGPSGTQYF.

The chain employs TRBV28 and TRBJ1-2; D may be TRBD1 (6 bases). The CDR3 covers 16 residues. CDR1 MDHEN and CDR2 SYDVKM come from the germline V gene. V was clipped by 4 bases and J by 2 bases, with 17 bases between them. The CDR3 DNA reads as TGTGCCAGCAGTTCTAGGCGTTCCGGGACAAACTATGGCTACACCTTC. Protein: CASSSRRSGTNYGYTF.

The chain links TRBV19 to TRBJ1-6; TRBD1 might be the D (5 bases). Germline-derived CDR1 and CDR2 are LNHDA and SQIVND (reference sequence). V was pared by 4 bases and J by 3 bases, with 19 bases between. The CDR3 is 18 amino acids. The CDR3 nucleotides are TGTGCCAGTAGTACACTAACGGGAGCCGGGGGCTATAATTCACCCCTCCACTTT. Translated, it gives CASSTLTGAGGYNSPLHF.

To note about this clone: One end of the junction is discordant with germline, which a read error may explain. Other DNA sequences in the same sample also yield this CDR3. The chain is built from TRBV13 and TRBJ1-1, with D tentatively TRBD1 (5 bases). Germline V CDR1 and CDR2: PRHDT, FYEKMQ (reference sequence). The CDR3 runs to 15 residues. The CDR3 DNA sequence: TGTGCCAGCAGCTTAGGCCATGGGGCGTACACTGAGGCTTTCTTT. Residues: CASSLGHGAYTEAFF.

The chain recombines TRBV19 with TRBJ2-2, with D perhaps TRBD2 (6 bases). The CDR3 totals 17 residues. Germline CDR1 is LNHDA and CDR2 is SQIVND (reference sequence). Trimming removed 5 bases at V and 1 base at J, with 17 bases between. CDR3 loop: CASSLGLGRGNTGELFF. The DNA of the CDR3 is TGTGCCAGTAGTTTAGGCCTCGGGAGAGGGAACACCGGGGAGCTGTTTTTT.

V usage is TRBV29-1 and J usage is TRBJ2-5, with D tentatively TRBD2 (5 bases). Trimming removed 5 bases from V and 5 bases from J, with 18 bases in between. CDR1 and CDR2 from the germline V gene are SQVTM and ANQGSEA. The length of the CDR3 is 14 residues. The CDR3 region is CSVSQRGLIETQYF. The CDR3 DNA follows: TGCAGCGTTTCTCAACGGGGATTGATTGAGACCCAGTACTTC.

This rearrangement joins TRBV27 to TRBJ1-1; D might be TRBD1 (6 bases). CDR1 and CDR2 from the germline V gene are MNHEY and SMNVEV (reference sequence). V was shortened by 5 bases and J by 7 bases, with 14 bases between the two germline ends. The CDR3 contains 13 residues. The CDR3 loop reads CASSHQPGDEAFF. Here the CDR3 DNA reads TGTGCCAGCAGTCACCAACCAGGGGATGAAGCTTTCTTT.

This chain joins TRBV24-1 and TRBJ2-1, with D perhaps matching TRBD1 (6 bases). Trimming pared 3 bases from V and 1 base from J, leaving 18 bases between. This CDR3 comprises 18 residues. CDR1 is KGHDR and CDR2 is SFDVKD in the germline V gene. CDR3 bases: TGTGCCACCAGTGATGAAACCAGGGGAGAGGTTTCCTACAATGAGCAGTTCTTC. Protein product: CATSDETRGEVSYNEQFF.

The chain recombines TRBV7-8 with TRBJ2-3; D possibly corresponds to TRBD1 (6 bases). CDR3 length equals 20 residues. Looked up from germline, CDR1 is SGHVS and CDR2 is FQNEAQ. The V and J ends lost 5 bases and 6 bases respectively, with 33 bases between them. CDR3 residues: CASSRAKIRLGAPVHDTQYF. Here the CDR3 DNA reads TGTGCCAGCAGCCGTGCTAAAATTCGGCTGGGGGCCCCTGTACATGATACGCAGTATTTT.